This T cell receptor (beta chain) comes out of a study of shared clonotypes between healthy human individuals. Using immunoSEQ multiplex PCR, the repertoire was profiled, and TCRdb retains in-frame clones only, with some absent. Here the sample spans some 1,600,000 clones, 95% to 99% being singletons. The CDR3 totals 19 residues. Germline assignment: CDR1 MDHEN and CDR2 SYDVKM. The V gene end was trimmed by 5 bases and the J gene end by 3 bases; junction bases not matched to a gene: 14. This sequence originates from a man between 25 and 39 years old in good health. The V and J genes are TRBV28 and TRBJ2-6, with 9 bases matching TRBD1. The sample was naive CD4+ T cells sorted from blood. Specified subset: CD45RA+ positively selected. The CDR3 region is CASSHLEPGQGFGANVLTF. CDR3 bases: TGTGCCAGCAGTCACCTTGAACCGGGACAGGGTTTTGGGGCCAACGTCCTGACTTTC.